This record looks at one T cell receptor beta chain sequence and its context. PCR involved 60 Vbeta and 13 Jbeta primers. The method was immunoSEQ multiplex PCR; TCRdb's version includes in-frame clones alone and lacks a portion of them. The sample has 55,000 to 65,000 clones. This sample stems from a study of cytomegalovirus exposure and HLA in healthy donors. This CDR3 spans 13 amino acids. With 1 base clipped from V and 11 bases from J, the junction kept 6 bases outside the gene matches. Germline V gives CDR1 SGHRS, CDR2 YFSETQ. This TCR came from a woman aged 18-30 years in good health and CMV-seronegative. The genes are TRBV5-1 and TRBJ1-5, with 7 positions matching TRBD1. Specimen: PBMCs. DNA of the CDR3: TGCGCCAGCAGCTTGACAGGGGACGGATCCCAGCATTTT. Its protein is CASSLTGDGSQHF.